This record covers a single T cell receptor beta chain. V gave up 5 bases and J gave up 5 bases, with 10 bases separating them. CDR1 and CDR2 (germline): LNHDA, SQIVND (reference sequence). CDR3 length: 13 amino acids. This entry is derived from a study of blood T cell repertoires in COVID-19. For the study at large: Collection of acute and convalescent COVID-19 samples took place in the United States, Italy and Spain.

Assay used: immunoSEQ multiplex PCR; TCRdb lists only in-frame clones, some missing. The data hold about 190,000 clones, with nearly 90% observed a single time. Input material: peripheral blood. The chain uses TRBV19 and TRBJ1-5, with no clear D. The receptor was isolated from a man aged 50 or older with acute or convalescent COVID-19. The CDR3 nucleotides read TGTGCCAGTAGTGGGCAGCGGGATCAGCCCCAGCATTTT. Its protein is CASSGQRDQPQHF.